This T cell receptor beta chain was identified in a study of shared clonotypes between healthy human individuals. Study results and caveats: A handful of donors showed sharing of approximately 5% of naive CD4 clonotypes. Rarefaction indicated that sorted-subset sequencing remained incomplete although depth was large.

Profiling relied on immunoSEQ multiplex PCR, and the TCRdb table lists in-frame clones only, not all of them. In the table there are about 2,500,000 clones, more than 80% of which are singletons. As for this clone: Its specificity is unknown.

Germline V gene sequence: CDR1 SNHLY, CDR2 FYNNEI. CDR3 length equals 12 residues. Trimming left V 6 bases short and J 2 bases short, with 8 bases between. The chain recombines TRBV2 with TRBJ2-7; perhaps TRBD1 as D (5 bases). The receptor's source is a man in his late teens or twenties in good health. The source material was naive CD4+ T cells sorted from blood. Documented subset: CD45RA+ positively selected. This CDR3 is CASRDITYEQYF. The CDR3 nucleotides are TGTGCCAGCAGGGACATTACCTACGAGCAGTACTTC.